This TCR beta chain is from a study of CD8+CD57+ T cells in acquired aplastic anemia. Study-wide context: DNA from sorted CD4+ and CD8+ cells averaged around 3.5 ug.

Genomic DNA served as template for TCR beta VDJ and CDR3 profiling. TCRdb analysed the reads with MiXCR anew, one entry per CDR3 protein. The sample yields about 180,000 distinct CDR3 sequences, roughly 63% seen once. As regards this clonotype: The antigen remains unidentified.

The germline V and J ends were trimmed by 5 bases and 8 bases, with 7 bases remaining between them. Germline lookup yields CDR1 SEHNR and CDR2 FQNEAQ (reference sequence). The CDR3 consists of 11 residues. Patients who underwent sequencing had shown CD8+CD57+ cell expansion by flow cytometry. Study results and limitations: Simpson's diversity of CD8+ cells was not significantly different in patients compared with controls. Shared by patients and controls, 25 to 35 CD8+ CDR3s were abundant in patients.

This chain connects TRBV7-9 to TRBJ2-1; D call uncertain. The receptor was isolated from a human donor with aplastic anemia. The specimen was sorted CD4+, CD8+, or CD8+CD57+ T cells (not recorded which) from PBMCs. In nucleotides, the CDR3 is TGTGCCAGCAGCCGATGGGATGAGCAGTTCTTC. It codes for CASSRWDEQFF.